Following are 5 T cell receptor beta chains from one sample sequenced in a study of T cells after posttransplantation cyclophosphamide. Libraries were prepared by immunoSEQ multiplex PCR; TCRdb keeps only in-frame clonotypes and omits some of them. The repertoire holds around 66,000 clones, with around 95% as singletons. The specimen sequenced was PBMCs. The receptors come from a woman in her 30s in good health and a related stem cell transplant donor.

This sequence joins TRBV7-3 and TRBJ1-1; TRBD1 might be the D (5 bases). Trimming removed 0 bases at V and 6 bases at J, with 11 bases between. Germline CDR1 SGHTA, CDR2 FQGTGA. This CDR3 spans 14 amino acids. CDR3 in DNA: TGTGCCAGCAGCTTAACAGGGGTGGGTTCTGAAGCTTTCTTT. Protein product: CASSLTGVGSEAFF.

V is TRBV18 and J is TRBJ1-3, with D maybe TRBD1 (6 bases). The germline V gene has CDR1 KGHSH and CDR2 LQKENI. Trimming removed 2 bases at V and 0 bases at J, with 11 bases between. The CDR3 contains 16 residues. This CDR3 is CASSPNHRVSGNTIYF. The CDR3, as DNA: TGTGCCAGCTCACCAAATCACAGGGTCTCTGGAAACACCATATATTTT.

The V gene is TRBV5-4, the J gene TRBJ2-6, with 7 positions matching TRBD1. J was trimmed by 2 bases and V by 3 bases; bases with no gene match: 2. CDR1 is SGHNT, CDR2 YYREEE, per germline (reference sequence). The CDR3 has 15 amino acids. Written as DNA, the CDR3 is TGTGCCAGCAGCTCCACAGGGGCTGGGGCCAACGTCCTGACTTTC. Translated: CASSSTGAGANVLTF.

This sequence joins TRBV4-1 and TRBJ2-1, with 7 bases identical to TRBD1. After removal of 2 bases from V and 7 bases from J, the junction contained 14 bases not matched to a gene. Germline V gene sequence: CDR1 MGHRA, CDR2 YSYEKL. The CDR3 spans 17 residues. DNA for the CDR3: TGCGCCAGCAGCCAAAGGAGGAAGGGGGCTGAATTTAATGAGCAGTTCTTC. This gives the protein CASSQRRKGAEFNEQFF.

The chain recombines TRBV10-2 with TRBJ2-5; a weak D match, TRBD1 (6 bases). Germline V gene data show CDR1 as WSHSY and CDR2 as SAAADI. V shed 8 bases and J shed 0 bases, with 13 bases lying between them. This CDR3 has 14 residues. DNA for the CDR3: TGCGCCAGCTCCCTTGACAGGAACCAAGAGACCCAGTACTTC. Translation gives CASSLDRNQETQYF.